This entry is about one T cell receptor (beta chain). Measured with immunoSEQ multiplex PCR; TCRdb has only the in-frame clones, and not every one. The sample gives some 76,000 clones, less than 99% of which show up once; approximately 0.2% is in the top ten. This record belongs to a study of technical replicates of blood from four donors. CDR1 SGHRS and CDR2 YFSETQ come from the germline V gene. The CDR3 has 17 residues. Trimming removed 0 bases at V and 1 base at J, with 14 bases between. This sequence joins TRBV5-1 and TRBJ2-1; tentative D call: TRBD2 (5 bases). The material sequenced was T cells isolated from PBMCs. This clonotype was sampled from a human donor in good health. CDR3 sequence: CASSLGVGEGSYNEQFF. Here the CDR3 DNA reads TGCGCCAGCAGCTTGGGTGTGGGAGAAGGTTCCTACAATGAGCAGTTCTTC.